The 19 T cell receptor beta chains presented below share a single source sample, sequenced in a study of T cell clonality in common variable immunodeficiency. The study, taken as a whole, reports: Fewer deletions and N-nucleotide insertions were reportedly seen in common variable immunodeficiency TCR beta sequences.

The data were produced by immunoSEQ multiplex PCR, yet TCRdb's version contains in-frame clones alone and is incomplete. The specimen gives about 33,000 clones without singletons; the ten biggest hold about 6.7%. No cognate antigen is known for these TCRs. The sample taken for sequencing was peripheral blood mononuclear cells. These receptors originate from a human donor with common variable immunodeficiency.

This clone was seen a few times. The read ends 3 residues early relative to the CDR3; the germline J gene fills the gap. The chain employs TRBV6-2 or TRBV6-3 and TRBJ2-5; 8 nucleotides align to TRBD2. V shed 3 bases and J 3 bases; nucleotides not matched to a gene: 3. Germline CDR1 MNHEY, CDR2 SVGEGT. The length of the CDR3 is 14 residues. The CDR3 bases that were read are TGTGCCAGCAGTTATGGTAGCGGGGAAGAGACC. This encodes CASSYGSGEET. The full CDR3 sequence reads CASSYGSGEETQYF.

This clone was found a few times. The CDR3 end is not reached by the read, which stops 3 residues before it; the germline J gene fills it in. The chain carries TRBV5-1 and TRBJ1-2; D not resolved. The germline CDR1 and CDR2 sequences are SGHRS and YFSETQ. This CDR3 comprises 14 residues. The V gene lost 2 bases and the J gene lost 2 bases, with 10 bases spanning the gap. Incomplete CDR3 DNA: TGCGCCAGCAGCTTTGGAGACACGAACTATGGC. Translated, it gives CASSFGDTNYG. The entire CDR3 protein is CASSFGDTNYGYTF.

This clone has ten or more counts. The missing CDR3 end, 3 residues past where the read stops, is filled in from the germline J gene. The rearrangement uses TRBV29-1 and TRBJ2-1; D uncertain. Germline CDR1 SQVTM, CDR2 ANQGSEA. The V end lost 7 bases, the J end lost 4 bases, and 11 bases lay between the germline ends. This CDR3 is built from 12 residues. The DNA read from the CDR3 is TGCAGCGCCAAGAGGCAATACAATGAG. Amino acid sequence: CSAKRQYNE. The whole CDR3 reads CSAKRQYNEQFF.

Points on this clone: The CDR3 end lies 3 residues beyond the end of the read and is filled in from the germline J gene. The sample holds other DNA sequences that translate to the same CDR3. The V call is TRBV18, the J call TRBJ1-5; D may be TRBD1 (5 bases). The V end lost 2 bases, the J end lost 6 bases, and 17 bases lay between the germline ends. In germline, CDR1 is KGHSH, CDR2 LQKENI. The CDR3 sequence is 16 residues long. The CDR3 bases that were read are TGTGCCAGCTCACCAGCAATGGCGCAGGGAGGTCAGCCC. Its protein is CASSPAMAQGGQP. The whole CDR3 reads CASSPAMAQGGQPQHF.

Worth noting for this clone: Read data end 3 residues before the CDR3 end; the end is taken from the germline J gene. The rearrangement uses TRBV18 and TRBJ2-3; 14 bases line up with TRBD2. CDR1 is KGHSH, CDR2 LQKENI, per germline. Trimming cost V 3 bases and J 2 bases; bases outside gene matches: 4. The CDR3 spans 17 residues. The DNA read from the CDR3 is TGTGCCAGCTCACCCGGACTAGCGGGGGGTTTCACAGATACG. Translation: CASSPGLAGGFTDT. In full, the CDR3 is CASSPGLAGGFTDTQYF.

In regard to this clone: The observed sequence ends 3 residues before the CDR3 terminus, with the missing tail filled in from the germline J gene. The chain joins TRBV2 to TRBJ2-7, with 14 bases that match TRBD2. Per the germline V gene, CDR1 is SNHLY and CDR2 is FYNNEI. The ends lost 5 bases at V and 3 bases at J; junction bases unmatched: 6. The CDR3 runs to 16 residues. The CDR3 sequence: CASSFKTSGGGYEQYF. The sequenced part of the CDR3 DNA is TGTGCCAGCAGTTTTAAGACTAGCGGGGGGGGCTACGAG.

The table lists this clone with many counts. The read ends 3 residues early relative to the CDR3; the germline J gene fills the gap. The chain recombines TRBV18 with TRBJ2-3; the D is unclear. Trimming pared 0 bases from V and 4 bases from J, leaving 5 bases between. Looked up from germline, CDR1 is KGHSH and CDR2 is LQKENI. The length of the CDR3 is 13 residues. CDR3 amino acids: CASSPPSADTQYF. The sequenced CDR3 bases are TGTGCCAGCTCACCACCGTCGGCAGATACG.

This clone showed up many times. The read stops 3 residues short of the end of the CDR3; the missing end is completed from the germline J gene. Other DNA sequences of this sample code for an identical CDR3. The rearrangement uses TRBV30 and TRBJ1-4; 7 nucleotides line up with TRBD1. This CDR3 contains 15 residues. Germline CDR1 is GTSNPN and CDR2 is SVGIG (reference sequence). The V segment lost 0 bases and the J segment 7 bases; nucleotides outside the gene matches: 8. This CDR3 is CAWSVGGGGGEKLFF. CDR3 DNA, as far as it was read: TGTGCCTGGAGTGTGGGAGGGGGCGGAGGTGAAAAA.

A note on this clone: The read comes to an end 3 residues before the CDR3 does, leaving the germline J gene to fill in the end. V usage is TRBV6-1 and J usage is TRBJ2-1; D possibly corresponds to TRBD1 (5 bases). The CDR3 extends over 15 amino acids. V lost 4 bases to trimming and J lost 3 bases, with 13 bases between them. Germline CDR1 MNHNS, CDR2 SASEGT. The sequenced part of the CDR3 DNA is TGTGCCAGCAGTGCCGGACACCCCCTCTACAATGAG. Translation gives CASSAGHPLYNE. In full, the CDR3 reads CASSAGHPLYNEQFF.

About this clone itself: The read finishes 3 residues shy of the CDR3 end, and the germline J gene is used to complete it. This chain uses TRBV6-2 or TRBV6-3 with TRBJ1-6; tentatively, D is TRBD1 (6 bases). The V end lost 7 bases, the J end lost 5 bases, and 15 bases lay between the germline ends. The CDR3 sequence is 15 residues long. Germline assignment: CDR1 MNHEY and CDR2 SVGEGT. CDR3 DNA (partial): TGTGCCAGCAATCGAGGGGGACGAGATAATTCACCC. It translates to CASNRGGRDNSP. In full, the CDR3 is CASNRGGRDNSPLHF.

This clone appeared a few times. The read halts 3 residues ahead of the CDR3 end, with the missing end drawn from the germline J gene. This chain connects TRBV5-1 to TRBJ2-1, with TRBD2 matching 12 bases. The ends lost 4 bases at V and 6 bases at J; junction bases unmatched: 5. The V gene's germline CDR1 is SGHRS and CDR2 YFSETQ. This CDR3 is 15 amino acids long. Here the CDR3 reads CASSRSSGGANEQFF. CDR3 DNA (partial): TGCGCCAGCAGCAGGTCTAGCGGGGGGGCCAATGAG.

This clone was recorded at least ten times. The read ends 3 residues shy of where the CDR3 ends; the end is completed using the germline J gene. This sequence joins TRBV6-1 and TRBJ2-5; tentatively, D is TRBD2 (6 bases). The germline CDR1 and CDR2 sequences are MNHNS and SASEGT. The CDR3 is 16 residues long. V was pared by 0 bases and J by 2 bases, with 13 bases between. Partial CDR3 DNA: TGTGCCAGCAGTGAAGCGGCCGCGGGGTGGCAAGAGACC. This codes for CASSEAAAGWQET. The full CDR3 protein is CASSEAAAGWQETQYF.

This clone was picked up a small number of times. The read terminates 3 residues ahead of where the CDR3 ends, so the germline J gene completes it. J is TRBJ2-1 and V is TRBV2; 11 nucleotides agree with TRBD2. V was pared by 6 bases and J by 8 bases, with 9 bases of the junction left unmatched. There are 15 residues in the CDR3. Looked up from germline, CDR1 is SNHLY and CDR2 is FYNNEI. CDR3 DNA, as far as it was read: TGTGCCAGCAGGGTAGCGGGGGGGCCGGTCCATGAG. Protein sequence: CASRVAGGPVHE. The CDR3 in its entirety is CASRVAGGPVHEQFF. The full variable domain, rest sourced from reference TRBV2 and TRBJ2-1, is EPEVTQTPSHQVTQMGQEVILRCVPISNHLYFYWYRQILGQKVEFLVSFYNNEISEKSEIFDDQFSVERPDGSNFTLKIRSTKLEDSAMYFCASRVAGGPVHEQFFGPGTRLTVL.

There are a few counts of this clone. With the read ending 3 residues before the CDR3 end, the germline J gene is used to fill in that end. The chain joins TRBV6-1 to TRBJ1-2; 10 nucleotides line up with TRBD1. The ends lost 4 bases at V and 7 bases at J; junction bases unmatched: 6. There are 14 residues in the CDR3. Germline assignment: CDR1 MNHNS and CDR2 SASEGT. CDR3 bases read: TGTGCCAGCAGTGTTGACAGGGGGCAGAGTGGC. This translates into CASSVDRGQSG. The CDR3, in full, reads CASSVDRGQSGYTF.

This clone came up a few times. The read falls 3 residues short of the CDR3 end, and the missing part is taken from the germline J gene. The rearrangement links TRBV2 to TRBJ1-2, with a possible D match to TRBD1 (5 bases). In germline, CDR1 is SNHLY, CDR2 FYNNEI. Trimming stripped 4 bases from V and 2 bases from J, with 14 bases between. The CDR3 has 15 residues. The CDR3 sequence is CASSGQGGVNYGYTF. CDR3 DNA (partial): TGTGCCAGCAGTGGGCAGGGTGGGGTGAACTATGGC. Full variable domain (missing parts from reference TRBV2 and TRBJ1-2): EPEVTQTPSHQVTQMGQEVILRCVPISNHLYFYWYRQILGQKVEFLVSFYNNEISEKSEIFDDQFSVERPDGSNFTLKIRSTKLEDSAMYFCASSGQGGVNYGYTFGSGTRLTVV.

Remarks on this clone: The DNA ends 3 residues before the CDR3 does, and the rest of the CDR3 is filled in from the germline J gene. This chain joins TRBV11-2 and TRBJ1-2, with D possibly TRBD1 on 5 matching bases. Trimming removed 1 base from V and 0 bases from J, with 9 bases in between. CDR3 length equals 15 residues. Germline V gene lookup returns CDR1 SGHAT and CDR2 FQNNGV. The sequenced CDR3 bases are TGTGCCAGCAGCTTAGGACAGCCAGCTAACTATGGC. Translation: CASSLGQPANYG. The complete CDR3 sequence is CASSLGQPANYGYTF.

A note on this clone: The read ends 3 residues before the CDR3 terminus; that terminus is restored from the germline J gene. V and J are TRBV11-2 and TRBJ1-6; the D is unclear. Trimming removed 2 bases at V and 6 bases at J, with 8 bases between. The V gene's germline CDR1 is SGHAT and CDR2 FQNNGV. CDR3 length: 14 residues. Incomplete CDR3 DNA: TGTGCCAGCAGCTTAACCCGGGGTAATTCACCC. It specifies CASSLTRGNSP. The complete CDR3 reads CASSLTRGNSPLHF.

This clone was seen a handful of times. The DNA ends 3 residues before the CDR3 does, and the rest of the CDR3 is filled in from the germline J gene. The chain recombines TRBV30 with TRBJ1-1; a possible D gene is TRBD1 (6 bases). CDR3 length: 14 residues. Trimming shortened V by 4 bases and J by 5 bases, and 17 bases separated the two germline ends. CDR1 is GTSNPN and CDR2 is SVGIG in the germline V gene (reference sequence). The DNA read from the CDR3 is TGTGCCTGGAATAAGCCAGGGGAAGGGACTGAA. Its translation: CAWNKPGEGTE. The CDR3 as a whole reads CAWNKPGEGTEAFF.

This clone showed up just a few times. The read finishes 3 residues shy of the CDR3 end, and the germline J gene is used to complete it. The chain carries TRBV30 and TRBJ1-2; 9 nucleotides align to TRBD1. J lost 7 bases, V lost 5 bases, and 8 bases had no gene match. This CDR3 comprises 13 residues. Germline V gene data show CDR1 as GTSNPN and CDR2 as SVGIG (reference sequence). CDR3 bases read: TGTGCCTGGTTAACGGACAGGGGAGGTGGC. Translation gives CAWLTDRGGG. The complete CDR3 protein is CAWLTDRGGGYTF.